This T cell receptor beta chain derives from a study of blood T cell repertoires in COVID-19. Enrolled through a virtual design, the participants were between 18 and 89 years of age and came from approximately 25 US areas. This CDR3 region has 14 residues. Germline V CDR1 and CDR2: SGHTS, YDEGEE. After removal of 2 bases from V and 6 bases from J, the junction contained 4 bases not matched to a gene. The repertoire was sequenced with immunoSEQ multiplex PCR; TCRdb's copy has only in-frame clones and lacks some. The sample comprises about 310,000 clones, roughly 85% of which are singletons, and more than 2% rests with the top ten.

The specimen was PBMCs or T cells enriched from blood (not recorded which). This clonotype was sampled from a young man who had recovered from COVID-19. The chain recombines TRBV5-8 with TRBJ2-1; 8 bases map to TRBD2. CDR3 DNA sequence: TGTGCCAGCAGCTTAGCGGGGGCCTTCAATGAGCAGTTCTTC. This gives the protein CASSLAGAFNEQFF.